The 8 T cell receptor beta chains reported below all come from one sample, sequenced in a study of blood T cell repertoires in COVID-19. Produced via immunoSEQ multiplex PCR; TCRdb's table is partial and in-frame only. Here the sample spans roughly 69,000 clones, 78% being singletons. Material: peripheral blood. Receptors originate from a man aged 55 to 70 with COVID-19, enrolled during active disease.

This chain links TRBV5-1 with TRBJ2-2, with 8 bases identical to TRBD1. Germline CDR1 SGHRS, CDR2 YFSETQ. CDR3 length: 15 amino acids. The trim removed 4 bases at V and 1 base at J, leaving 3 bases unmatched. CDR3 sequence: CASSHTGGNTGELFF. The CDR3 DNA reads as TGCGCCAGCAGCCATACAGGGGGGAACACCGGGGAGCTGTTTTTT.

This clone has a count of ten or more. In DNA form, the CDR3 reads TGTGCCAGTAGTTGGACAGGGAAGACCGGGGAGCTGTTTTTT. Protein product: CASSWTGKTGELFF. The chain couples TRBV19 to TRBJ2-2; 8 bases fit TRBD1. V lost 5 bases to trimming and J lost 5 bases; unmatched junction nucleotides: 4. Per the germline V gene, CDR1 is LNHDA and CDR2 is SQIVND (reference sequence). The CDR3 loop spans 14 amino acids.

V and J are TRBV28 and TRBJ2-5; TRBD2 might be the D (6 bases). The germline gives CDR1 MDHEN, CDR2 SYDVKM. This CDR3 region has 13 residues. V shed 5 bases and J shed 5 bases, with 12 bases lying between them. CDR3: CASSPGRTETQYF. The CDR3 region has the DNA TGTGCCAGCAGTCCAGGGAGGACGGAGACCCAGTACTTC.

The chain has TRBV10-3 and TRBJ2-3; weak D call: TRBD2 (6 bases). The length of the CDR3 is 18 residues. V was cut by 0 bases and J by 1 base, with 17 bases left in between. Per the germline V gene, CDR1 is ENHRY and CDR2 is SYGVKD. The CDR3 DNA sequence: TGTGCCATCAGTGAGTCGACTCTGCGGGGAAGAGGCACAGATACGCAGTATTTT. This codes for CAISESTLRGRGTDTQYF.

The chain joins TRBV5-1 to TRBJ2-5; 8 nucleotides align to TRBD2. The CDR3 has 18 amino acids. Germline V gene sequence: CDR1 SGHRS, CDR2 YFSETQ. Germline trimming cut 1 base from V and 2 bases from J; bases unmatched to any gene: 13. The CDR3 is CASSLWLARAGAQETQYF. CDR3 sequence (DNA): TGCGCCAGCAGCTTGTGGTTGGCCCGAGCGGGGGCTCAAGAGACCCAGTACTTC.

The rearrangement uses TRBV4-1 and TRBJ1-4, with TRBD1 identical over 9 bases. The germline V gene has CDR1 MGHRA and CDR2 YSYEKL. Trimming removed 4 bases from V and 1 base from J; junction bases left unmatched: 16. This CDR3 contains 20 residues. The CDR3 reads CASSPRGRRGTGKTNEKLFF. For the CDR3, the DNA is TGCGCCAGCAGCCCCCGGGGCCGCCGTGGGACAGGGAAAACTAATGAAAAACTGTTTTTT.

This chain connects TRBV11-3 to TRBJ2-5, with D perhaps TRBD1 (7 bases). Germline V lookup: CDR1 SGHNT, CDR2 YENEEA. This CDR3 has 13 residues. The ends were cut back, 5 bases at V and 4 bases at J, with 11 bases in the middle. The CDR3: CASSGTAGETQYF. In DNA, the CDR3 is TGTGCCAGCAGCGGGACAGCGGGAGAGACCCAGTACTTC.

V and J are TRBV29-1 and TRBJ2-7, with TRBD1 matching over 7 bases. V lost 4 bases to trimming and J lost 1 base; unmatched junction nucleotides: 7. The CDR3 extends over 14 amino acids. Germline V CDR1 and CDR2: SQVTM, ANQGSEA. CDR3 DNA: TGCAGCGTTGTGGGGGACAGTCCTTCCTACGAGCAGTACTTC. Encoded protein: CSVVGDSPSYEQYF.